This T cell receptor (beta chain) was documented in a study of cytomegalovirus exposure and HLA in healthy donors. Study-wide findings and caveats: A later analysis linked a missense DCLRE1C variant to TCR beta V- and J-gene trimming. HLA restriction was apparent for most CMV-associated TCR beta chains in a later analysis. Earlier analysis yielded a pattern in which most TCR beta V segments were productive about 90% or about 30% of the time. Analysis performed later showed TCR beta chains linked to HLA being more clonally expanded than equally common others.

Comment on this clone: Its antigen is as yet unknown.

PCR involved 60 Vbeta and 13 Jbeta primers. Here immunoSEQ multiplex PCR was the method, and the copy in TCRdb shows in-frame clones only, minus some. The sample holds 140,000 to 150,000 clones, around 82% seen once. V gave up 6 bases and J gave up 5 bases; unmatched junction bases: 5. CDR1 and CDR2 from the germline V gene are MNHEY and SVGAGI. CDR3 length: 14 amino acids. This receptor was taken from a woman aged 18-29 years in good health and CMV-seropositive. The sample consisted of PBMCs. The gene calls are TRBV6-5 and TRBJ1-5; 9 bases agree with TRBD1. CDR3: CASRRDRAHQPQHF. CDR3 nucleotide sequence: TGTGCCAGCAGGAGGGACAGGGCCCATCAGCCCCAGCATTTT.